The following is a T cell receptor beta chain sequence with its context. These data come from a study of blood T cell repertoires in COVID-19. Across the whole study: Both acute and convalescent COVID-19 samples were obtained from the United States, Italy and Spain. Sources were T cells, B-cell-depleted T cells, or PBMCs; the material itself was cDNA or gDNA.

Enrolled during active infection, Seattle patients were then followed longitudinally. Method: immunoSEQ multiplex PCR; TCRdb's copy keeps in-frame clones and lacks some. The sample consists of about 120,000 clones, around 90% of them appearing once. Sequencing was performed on peripheral blood. The sequence was collected from a woman aged 60-70 years with COVID-19, enrolled during active disease.

CDR3 in amino acids: CASSSTGGRETQYF. The DNA for the CDR3 is TGTGCCAGTAGTTCGACAGGGGGCCGAGAGACCCAGTACTTC. The rearrangement joins TRBV19 to TRBJ2-5; 10 bases align to TRBD1. The CDR3 has 14 residues. Trimming took 5 bases from V and 4 from J; bases not matched to a gene: 4. Germline V lookup: CDR1 LNHDA, CDR2 SQIVND (reference sequence). Full variable domain (missing parts from reference TRBV19 and TRBJ2-5): DGGITQSPKYLFRKEGQNVTLSCEQNLNHDAMYWYRQDPGQGLRLIYYSQIVNDFQKGDIAEGYSVSREKKESFPLTVTSAQKNPTAFYLCASSSTGGRETQYFGPGTRLLVL.